The clone carrying this T cell receptor (beta chain) has only one observation. Its antigen is currently unknown. J lost 1 base, V lost 7 bases, and 9 bases had no gene match. The germline V gene has CDR1 SQVTM and CDR2 ANQGSEA. The CDR3 is 14 amino acids. This sample is part of a study of T cells in narcolepsy. Whole-study results and caveats: Autoreactive clonotypes reportedly recurred in blood of same and different patients, not controls. Comparing one patient's CSF and blood CD4+ clonotypes highlighted HCRT- and TRIB2-specific autoreactive clonotypes.

Sequencing was performed with immunoSEQ multiplex PCR; in TCRdb, only in-frame clones are kept and a portion is missing. This sample carries tens of thousands of clones, 79% of them seen once, and the ten largest clones take over 5%. Sequenced material: memory (CD45RA-) CD4+ T cells from blood. This receptor was taken from a human donor in good health. The chain is built from TRBV29-1 and TRBJ2-7; 8 bases agree with TRBD1. CDR3 in DNA: TGCAGCGCCCAGAGACAGGGGTCATCCTACGAGCAGTACTTC. Translated: CSAQRQGSSYEQYF.